This entry concerns a single TCR beta chain. This entry belongs to a study of blood T cell repertoires in COVID-19. Deletions cut 2 bases from V and 5 bases from J, with 13 bases between. The CDR3 is 15 residues long. Germline V lookup: CDR1 LGHDT, CDR2 YNNKEL (reference sequence). The method was immunoSEQ multiplex PCR; TCRdb's version includes in-frame clones alone and lacks a portion of them. The sample has roughly 68,000 clones, 70% to 85% seen once. The material sequenced was peripheral blood. The TCR originated in a man at least 80 years old with active COVID-19. The chain recombines TRBV3-1 (or the pseudogene TRBV3-2) with TRBJ1-5; D is undetermined. The CDR3 DNA follows: TGTGCCAGCAGCCAATCACTCGGGAAGGATCAGCCCCAGCATTTT. Translation gives CASSQSLGKDQPQHF.